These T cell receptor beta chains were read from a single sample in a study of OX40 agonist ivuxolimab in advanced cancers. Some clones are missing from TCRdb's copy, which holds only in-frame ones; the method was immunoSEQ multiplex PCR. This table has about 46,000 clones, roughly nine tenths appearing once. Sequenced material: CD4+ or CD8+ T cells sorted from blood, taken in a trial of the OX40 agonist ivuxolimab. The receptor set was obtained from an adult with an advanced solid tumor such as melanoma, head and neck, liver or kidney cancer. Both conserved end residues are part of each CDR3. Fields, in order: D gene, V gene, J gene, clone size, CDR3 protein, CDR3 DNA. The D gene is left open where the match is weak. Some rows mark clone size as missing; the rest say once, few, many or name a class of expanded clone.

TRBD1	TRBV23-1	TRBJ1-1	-	CASSHRTGNTEAFF	TGCGCCAGCAGTCACCGGACAGGGAACACTGAAGCTTTCTTT
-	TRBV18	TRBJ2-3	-	CASSPRGRETVPDTQYF	TGTGCCAGCTCACCACGCGGTCGGGAGACGGTCCCAGATACGCAGTATTTT
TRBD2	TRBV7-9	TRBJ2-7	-	CASSLLVSGNLHQEYF	TGTGCCAGCAGCTTACTCGTTAGCGGGAACCTACATCAGGAGTACTTC
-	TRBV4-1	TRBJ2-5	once	CASSQQSGEAYETQYF	TGCGCCAGCAGCCAACAGTCAGGGGAAGCCTATGAGACCCAGTACTTC
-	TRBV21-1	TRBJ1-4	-	CASSKPEYKAVTLWGHPNEKLFF	TGTGCCAGCAGCAAGCCCGAGTACAAAGCTGTAACATTGTGGGGACATCCTAATGAAAAACTGTTTTTT
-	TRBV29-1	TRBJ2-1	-	CSLRTPSYNEQFF	TGCAGCTTAAGGACTCCGTCCTACAATGAGCAGTTCTTC
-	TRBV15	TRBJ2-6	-	CATSRDASGANVLTF	TGTGCCACCAGCAGAGATGCCTCTGGGGCCAACGTCCTGACTTTC
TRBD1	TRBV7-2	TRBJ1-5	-	CASSYLTGGYQPQHF	TGTGCCAGCAGCTACCTCACAGGGGGCTATCAGCCCCAGCATTTT
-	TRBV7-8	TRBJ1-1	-	CASSLGQTSYMNTEAFF	TGTGCCAGCAGCTTAGGACAGACCTCATACATGAACACTGAAGCTTTCTTT
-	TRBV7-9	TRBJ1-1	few	CASSLGWAETEAFF	TGTGCCAGCAGCTTAGGGTGGGCCGAGACTGAAGCTTTCTTT
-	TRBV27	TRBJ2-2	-	CASSLGGPGELFF	TGTGCCAGCAGTTTAGGAGGGCCCGGGGAGCTGTTTTTT
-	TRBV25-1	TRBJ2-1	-	CASSTRGNENLNEQFF	TGTGCCAGCAGTACAAGGGGTAACGAAAACCTCAATGAGCAGTTCTTC
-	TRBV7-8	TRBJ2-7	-	CASSPSGGPGEQYF	TGTGCCAGCAGCCCCAGTGGGGGGCCCGGGGAGCAGTACTTC
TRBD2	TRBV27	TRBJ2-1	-	CASSAGGPSEQFF	TGTGCCAGCTCGGCGGGGGGGCCTAGTGAGCAGTTCTTC
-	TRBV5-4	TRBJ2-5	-	CASSSGRIQETQYF	TGTGCCAGCAGCTCGGGACGGATCCAAGAGACCCAGTACTTC
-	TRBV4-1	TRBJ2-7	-	CASSQDGISSSYEQYF	TGCGCCAGCAGCCAAGACGGTATATCCAGCTCCTACGAGCAGTACTTC
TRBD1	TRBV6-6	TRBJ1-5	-	CASSYSGGQGGQPQHF	TGTGCCAGCAGTTACTCGGGGGGACAGGGTGGGCAGCCCCAGCATTTT
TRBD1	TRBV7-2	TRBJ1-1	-	CASSWTGMEGTEAFF	TGTGCCAGCAGCTGGACAGGGATGGAGGGAACTGAAGCTTTCTTT
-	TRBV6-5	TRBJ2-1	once	CASKQINEQFF	TGTGCCAGCAAACAGATCAATGAGCAGTTCTTC
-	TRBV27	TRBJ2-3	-	CASNWAPGVTDTQYF	TGTGCCAGCAACTGGGCCCCGGGAGTGACAGATACGCAGTATTTT
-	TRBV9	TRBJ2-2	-	CASSVAYGNTGELFF	TGTGCCAGCAGCGTAGCCTACGGGAACACCGGGGAGCTGTTTTTT
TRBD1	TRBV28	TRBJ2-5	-	CASSPSRQGKETQYF	TGTGCCAGCAGTCCATCCAGACAGGGGAAAGAGACCCAGTACTTC
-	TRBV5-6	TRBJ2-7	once	CASSLRTPYEQYF	TGTGCCAGCAGCCTCAGGACCCCCTACGAGCAGTACTTC
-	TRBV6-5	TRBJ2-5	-	CASSFQVDQYF	TGTGCCAGCAGCTTCCAAGTCGACCAGTACTTC
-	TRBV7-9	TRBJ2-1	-	CASSLRVANEQFF	TGTGCCAGCAGCTTACGAGTGGCCAATGAGCAGTTCTTC
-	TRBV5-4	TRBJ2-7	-	CATKRDSYEQYF	TGTGCCACCAAAAGAGACTCCTACGAGCAGTACTTC
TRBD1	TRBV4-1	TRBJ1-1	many	CASSPGAGGGTEAFF	TGCGCCAGCAGCCCCGGGGCAGGGGGAGGCACTGAAGCTTTCTTT
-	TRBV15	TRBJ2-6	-	CATSGDPSGANVLTF	TGTGCCACCAGCGGTGACCCCTCTGGGGCCAACGTCCTGACTTTC
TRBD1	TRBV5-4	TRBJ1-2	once	CASSPGDSYYGYTF	TGTGCCAGCAGCCCCGGGGACAGCTACTATGGCTACACCTTC
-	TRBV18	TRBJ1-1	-	CASSSSKGGNTEAFF	TGTGCCAGCTCATCCTCCAAGGGGGGGAACACTGAAGCTTTCTTT
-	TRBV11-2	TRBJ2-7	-	CASSRYNGAYEQYF	TGTGCCAGCAGCCGCTACAACGGTGCCTACGAGCAGTACTTC
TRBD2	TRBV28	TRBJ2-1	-	CASNLAGGLNEQFF	TGTGCCAGCAATCTAGCGGGGGGGCTGAATGAGCAGTTCTTC
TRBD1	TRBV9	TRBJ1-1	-	CASSGTGVNTEAFF	TGTGCCAGCAGCGGTACAGGGGTGAACACTGAAGCTTTCTTT
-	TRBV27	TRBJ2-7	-	CASSFPLDGATYEQYF	TGTGCCAGCAGTTTCCCCCTTGACGGGGCAACCTACGAGCAGTACTTC
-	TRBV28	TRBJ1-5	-	CASSLSSSNQPQHF	TGTGCCAGCAGTTTAAGCAGTAGCAATCAGCCCCAGCATTTT
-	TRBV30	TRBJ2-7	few	CAWSVGYEQYF	TGTGCCTGGAGTGTAGGCTACGAGCAGTACTTC
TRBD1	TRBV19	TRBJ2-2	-	CASSFGTVNTGELFF	TGTGCCAGTAGTTTCGGGACAGTGAACACCGGGGAGCTGTTTTTT
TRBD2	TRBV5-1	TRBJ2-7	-	CASSLLGEGYEQYF	TGCGCCAGCAGCTTGCTAGGGGAGGGCTACGAGCAGTACTTC
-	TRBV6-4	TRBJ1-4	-	CASSDLGRSIPSATNEKLFF	TGTGCCAGCAGTGACCTGGGTAGATCCATCCCGTCCGCAACTAATGAAAAACTGTTTTTT
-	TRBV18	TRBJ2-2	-	CASSPNNRLNTGELFF	TGTGCCAGCTCACCCAATAACAGGCTGAACACCGGGGAGCTGTTTTTT
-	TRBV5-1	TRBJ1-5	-	CASSLGLGGRGDSNQPQHF	TGCGCCAGCAGCTTGGGCTTAGGGGGTAGGGGGGATAGCAATCAGCCCCAGCATTTT
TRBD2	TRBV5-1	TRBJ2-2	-	CASSPLTSGRASGELFF	TGCGCCAGCAGCCCCCTAACTAGCGGGAGGGCCTCCGGGGAGCTGTTTTTT
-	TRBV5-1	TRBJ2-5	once	CASSRFSQETQYF	TGCGCCAGCAGCCGTTTCAGCCAAGAGACCCAGTACTTC
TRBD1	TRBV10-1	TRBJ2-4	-	CASSHQNRGAKNIQYF	TGCGCCAGCAGTCATCAAAACAGGGGAGCCAAAAACATTCAGTACTTC
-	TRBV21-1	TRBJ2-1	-	CASSNSPGGDSYNEQFF	TGTGCCAGCAGCAACTCGCCGGGAGGTGACTCCTACAATGAGCAGTTCTTC
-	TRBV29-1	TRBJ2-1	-	CSVESTRLPFF	TGCAGCGTTGAAAGCACCAGGCTTCCGTTCTTC
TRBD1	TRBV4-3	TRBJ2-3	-	CASSQGATGITDTQYF	TGCGCCAGCAGCCAAGGAGCGACAGGGATCACAGATACGCAGTATTTT
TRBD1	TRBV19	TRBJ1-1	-	CASSMGQGFEAFF	TGTGCCAGTAGTATGGGACAGGGGTTTGAAGCTTTCTTT
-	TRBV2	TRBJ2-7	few	CASSYSDRPVNF	TGTGCCAGCAGTTACTCTGACAGGCCCGTGAACTTC
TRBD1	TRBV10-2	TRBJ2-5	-	CASSESTGAQETQYF	TGCGCCAGCAGTGAGTCGACAGGGGCCCAAGAGACCCAGTACTTC
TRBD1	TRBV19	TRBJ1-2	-	CASTLRDRVPYTF	TGTGCCAGTACCCTCCGGGACAGGGTCCCCTACACCTTC
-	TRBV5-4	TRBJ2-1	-	CASSLQGRGEQFF	TGTGCCAGCAGCTTACAGGGGAGGGGTGAGCAGTTCTTC
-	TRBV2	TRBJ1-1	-	CASSLNSGATEAFF	TGTGCCAGCAGCTTAAACTCGGGAGCCACTGAAGCTTTCTTT
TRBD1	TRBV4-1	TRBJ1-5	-	CASSQTGTGGSQPQHF	TGCGCCAGCAGCCAGACCGGGACAGGGGGTTCTCAGCCCCAGCATTTT
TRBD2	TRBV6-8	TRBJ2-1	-	CASRSARGSSYNEQFF	TGTGCCAGCAGAAGTGCGCGGGGGAGCTCCTACAATGAGCAGTTCTTC
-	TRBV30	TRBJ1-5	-	CAWSVRGLGSPGQPQHF	TGTGCCTGGAGTGTAAGGGGCCTCGGCAGCCCTGGTCAGCCCCAGCATTTT
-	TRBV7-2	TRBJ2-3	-	CASSPPGLPITDTQYF	TGTGCCAGCAGCCCGCCGGGACTCCCAATCACAGATACGCAGTATTTT
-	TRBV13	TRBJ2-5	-	CASSTNSGYNQETQYF	TGTGCCAGCAGCACCAACAGCGGATATAACCAAGAGACCCAGTACTTC
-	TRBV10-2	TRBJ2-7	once	CASRGDRYEQYF	TGCGCCAGCAGAGGGGACCGATACGAGCAGTACTTC
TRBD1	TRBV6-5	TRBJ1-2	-	CASSYDVTGGGYTF	TGTGCCAGCAGTTACGACGTCACAGGGGGTGGCTACACCTTC